A single sample is the source of the 26 T cell receptor beta chains below, sequenced in a study of metastatic and nonmetastatic thyroid tumors. TCRdb reprocessed the PCR reads using MiXCR. The sample carries about 16,000 clones, around 12% recorded once. Until they underwent thyroid surgery, no patient had received any treatment. The sample consisted of tumor tissue. All receptors derive from a female donor with papillary thyroid cancer or a benign thyroid nodule (not recorded which). Some clones in this sample may be carry-over from other donors' samples.

The V gene is TRBV6-1, the J gene TRBJ1-2; 8 positions match TRBD1. V shed 1 base, J shed 5 bases, and the junction held 6 bases outside the gene matches. This CDR3 comprises 15 residues. The germline gives CDR1 MNHNS, CDR2 SASEGT. DNA for the CDR3: TGTGCCAGCAGTGAAGGGGGACAGGTTTTATATGGCTACACCTTC. Translating it yields CASSEGGQVLYGYTF.

This clone was found once. The chain joins TRBV20-1 to TRBJ2-7, with D possibly being TRBD2 (6 bases). This CDR3 has 14 amino acids. V lost 0 bases and J 4 bases, leaving 13 bases between the germline ends. Germline V gene lookup returns CDR1 DFQATT and CDR2 SNEGSKA (reference sequence). CDR3 in DNA: TGCAGTGCTAGAGAGGACGGGAGAGCTTACGAGCAGTACTTC. Translated: CSAREDGRAYEQYF.

This clone has at least ten counts. The chain is built from TRBV15 and TRBJ1-4, with 7 bases that match TRBD1. CDR3 size: 15 residues. V shed 3 bases, J shed 10 bases, and the junction held 11 bases outside the gene matches. CDR1 LNHNV and CDR2 YYDKDF come from the germline V gene (reference sequence). CDR3 in amino acids: CATSSWGFEGAKLFF. CDR3 nucleotide sequence: TGTGCCACCAGCAGCTGGGGATTTGAGGGGGCAAAACTGTTTTTT.

This clone was detected many times. The V and J genes are TRBV18 and TRBJ1-1; no reliable D call. Germline V gives CDR1 KGHSH, CDR2 LQKENI. The CDR3 extends over 14 amino acids. Trimming took 3 bases from V and 0 from J, leaving 8 bases between them. CDR3 protein: CASSPERMNTEAFF. The CDR3 DNA reads TGTGCCAGCTCACCGGAAAGGATGAACACTGAAGCTTTCTTT.

The table lists this clone with many counts. The chain is built from TRBV4-2 and TRBJ2-2, with 10 bases that match TRBD1. From germline, CDR1 is LGHNA and CDR2 YNFKEQ. Germline trimming cut 4 bases from V and 7 bases from J; bases unmatched to any gene: 12. This CDR3 spans 17 amino acids. CDR3 loop: CASSLNRQGAKGGELFF. CDR3 DNA: TGTGCCAGCAGCCTAAATCGACAGGGGGCAAAGGGCGGGGAGCTGTTTTTT.

This clone was picked up one time. This sequence joins TRBV12-3 or TRBV12-4 and TRBJ2-6; D unresolved. V dropped 2 bases and J dropped 4 bases, with 18 bases sitting between them. This CDR3 region has 18 residues. The CDR3 reads CASSLSLWVLRGANVLTF. The CDR3 coding sequence is TGTGCCAGCAGTTTAAGCTTGTGGGTATTGAGGGGGGCCAACGTCCTGACTTTC.

This clone was recorded at least ten times. At one of its ends the junction is not consistent with the germline gene, which may arise from a read error. The V and J genes are TRBV5-6 and TRBJ2-5; perhaps D is TRBD1 or TRBD2 (5 bases each). Germline lookup yields CDR1 SGHDT and CDR2 YYEEEE. CDR3 length: 11 amino acids. CDR3 sequence: CASSHRDRSDF. The DNA of the CDR3 is TGTGCCAGCAGCCACCGGGACCGCTCGGACTTC.

In this sample, this clone turned up many times. The chain joins TRBV7-2 to TRBJ1-2; 7 bases match TRBD1. The J segment lost 6 bases and the V segment lost 5 bases, leaving 12 bases of the junction unmatched. CDR3 length: 15 amino acids. Looked up from germline, CDR1 is SGHTA and CDR2 is FQGNSA. In DNA form, the CDR3 reads TGTGCCAGCAGCGATCCCGGGACAGTTAGCAATGGCTACACCTTC. Its protein is CASSDPGTVSNGYTF. Full variable domain (missing parts from reference TRBV7-2 and TRBJ1-2): GAGVSQSPSNKVTEKGKDVELRCDPISGHTALYWYRQSLGQGLEFLIYFQGNSAPDKSGLPSDRFSAERTGGSVSTLTIQRTQQEDSAVYLCASSDPGTVSNGYTFGSGTRLTVV.

Ten or more counts support this clone. CDR3 DNA sequence: TGCAGCGCCGGCAGGGGACTAGCAAGCACCGGGGAGCTGTTTTTT. It translates to CSAGRGLASTGELFF. V usage is TRBV29-1 and J usage is TRBJ2-2; 9 nucleotides line up with TRBD2. The ends lost 7 bases at V and 4 bases at J; junction bases unmatched: 10. This CDR3 spans 15 amino acids. CDR1 is SQVTM, CDR2 ANQGSEA, per germline.

The table lists this clone with many counts. The CDR3 region has the DNA TGTGCCAGCAGCCAATTGGACAGGCAGTTCTTC. Protein sequence: CASSQLDRQFF. This chain connects TRBV3-1 to TRBJ2-1; D perhaps matches TRBD1 (6 bases). The CDR3 is 11 residues long. The ends were cut back, 2 bases at V and 12 bases at J, with 8 bases in the middle. Germline V lookup: CDR1 LGHDT, CDR2 YNNKEL (reference sequence).

This clone was recorded many times. Given a much more abundant clone one base away, this may be a read error. In DNA, the CDR3 is TGTGCCAGCAGTTACGGCGGGGGGAGCTCCTACGAGCAGTGCTTC. It translates to CASSYGGGSSYEQCF. The rearrangement joins TRBV6-5 to TRBJ2-7; 8 positions agree with TRBD2. CDR3 length: 15 amino acids. Germline CDR1 and CDR2: MNHEY and SVGAGI.

This clone was seen many times. The chain recombines TRBV12-3 or TRBV12-4 with TRBJ1-2, with a tentative D call TRBD1 (5 bases). The CDR3 runs 13 residues. V shed 10 bases and J shed 8 bases, with 20 bases lying between them. CDR3 nucleotides: TGTGCCAACTCCCCCGGGGGATCGAGCGGCTACACCTTC. It codes for CANSPGGSSGYTF.

In its sample, this clone ranks as medium-sized (0.01 to 0.1%). The V gene is TRBV4-3, the J gene TRBJ1-4; D possibly corresponds to TRBD1 (5 bases). The CDR3 spans 15 residues. Germline CDR1 and CDR2: LGHNA and YSLEER. Trimming left V 1 base short and J 5 bases short, with 11 bases between. CDR3 residues: CASSQAPGRNEKLFF. In DNA form, the CDR3 reads TGCGCCAGCAGCCAAGCCCCGGGACGGAATGAAAAACTGTTTTTT.

In its sample, this clone was seen many times. The CDR3 is CASSSGGAYNEQFF. In DNA form, the CDR3 reads TGTGCCAGCAGCTCGGGGGGCGCGTACAATGAGCAGTTCTTC. J is TRBJ2-1 and V is TRBV7-2; D possibly corresponds to TRBD2 (7 bases). The CDR3 runs 14 residues. Trimming pared 4 bases from V and 4 bases from J, leaving 11 bases between. Germline lookup yields CDR1 SGHTA and CDR2 FQGNSA.

This clone showed up many times. The rearrangement uses TRBV28 and TRBJ1-3; D is undetermined. V was clipped by 3 bases and J by 0 bases, with 6 bases between them. The CDR3 extends over 14 amino acids. Germline V lookup: CDR1 MDHEN, CDR2 SYDVKM. The CDR3 spells CASSFVHSGNTIYF. The CDR3, as DNA: TGTGCCAGCAGTTTTGTTCACTCTGGAAACACCATATATTTT.

Within the sample, this clone is medium-sized. This sequence joins TRBV3-1 and TRBJ2-2, with 8 bases lining up with TRBD2. V was clipped by 3 bases and J by 8 bases; unmatched bases: 2. The germline V gene encodes CDR1 LGHDT and CDR2 YNNKEL (reference sequence). This CDR3 has 13 amino acids. The CDR3 DNA is TGTGCCAGCAGCCACACGGGAGGGGGGGAGCTGTTTTTT. This translates into CASSHTGGGELFF.

This clone has a count of ten or more. This chain uses TRBV24-1 with TRBJ2-5; TRBD1 agrees at 7 bases. The V gene's germline CDR1 is KGHDR and CDR2 SFDVKD. The CDR3 is 15 residues long. J lost 5 bases, V lost 4 bases, and 9 bases had no gene match. The DNA for the CDR3 is TGTGCCACCAGTGACACCAACCACAGGGGTGAGACCCAGTACTTC. The encoded protein is CATSDTNHRGETQYF.

The chain joins TRBV28 to TRBJ1-5; 7 bases match TRBD1. V trimming: 6 bases; J trimming: 3 bases; junction bases outside the gene matches: 2. Germline-derived CDR1 and CDR2 are MDHEN and SYDVKM. CDR3 length equals 13 residues. Written as DNA, the CDR3 is TGTGCCAGCAGGGGACAGCTCAATCAGCCCCAGCATTTT. Its translation: CASRGQLNQPQHF.

The table lists this clone with many counts. V is TRBV9 and J is TRBJ2-1, with TRBD2 matching over 10 bases. Germline assignment: CDR1 SGDLS and CDR2 YYNGEE. V shed 3 bases and J 8 bases; nucleotides not matched to a gene: 2. This CDR3 spans 13 amino acids. The DNA for the CDR3 is TGTGCCAGCAGCGGACTAGCGGGTGATGAGCAGTTCTTC. It codes for CASSGLAGDEQFF. Combining the CDR3 with reference TRBV9 and TRBJ2-1 gives the whole variable domain DSGVTQTPKHLITATGQRVTLRCSPRSGDLSVYWYQQSLDQGLQFLIQYYNGEERAKGNILERFSAQQFPDLHSELNLSSLELGDSALYFCASSGLAGDEQFFGPGTRLTVL.

The rearrangement links TRBV5-1 to TRBJ2-7; D not resolved. The CDR3 runs to 15 residues. Trimming took off 0 bases at V and 2 bases at J, with 12 bases between the two ends. Germline V CDR1 and CDR2: SGHRS, YFSETQ. The CDR3 sequence is CASSLALSGTYEQYF. CDR3 bases: TGCGCCAGCAGCTTGGCTCTGTCCGGCACCTACGAGCAGTACTTC.

This clone has at least ten counts. This sequence joins TRBV11-1 and TRBJ1-2; perhaps TRBD1 as D (6 bases). The CDR3 is 16 amino acids. CDR1 SGHAT and CDR2 FQDESV come from the germline V gene (reference sequence). V was pared by 1 base and J by 7 bases, with 19 bases between. CDR3 protein: CASSLEYGGRESGYTF. The CDR3 DNA is TGTGCCAGCAGCTTAGAATACGGGGGCAGGGAGTCTGGCTACACCTTC.

At least ten counts were recorded for this clone. Other DNA sequences in this specimen translate into the identical CDR3. The chain is built from TRBV7-9 and TRBJ2-5; D gene unclear. V shed 5 bases and J shed 5 bases, with 6 bases lying between them. Germline CDR1 and CDR2: SEHNR and FQNEAQ (reference sequence). The CDR3 contains 11 residues. The CDR3 region has the DNA TGTGCCAGCAGCCGGAGCGAGACCCAGTACTTC. This sequence encodes CASSRSETQYF. The complete variable domain, with remaining parts taken from reference TRBV7-9 and TRBJ2-5, reads DTGVSQNPRHKITKRGQNVTFRCDPISEHNRLYWYRQTLGQGPEFLTYFQNEAQLEKSRLLSDRFSAERPKGSFSTLEIQRTEQGDSAMYLCASSRSETQYFGPGTRLLVL.

The genes are TRBV14 and TRBJ1-2; the D is unclear. Germline CDR1 reads SGHDN; CDR2 reads FVKESK. The CDR3 covers 13 residues. V lost 3 bases to trimming and J lost 4 bases, with 9 bases between them. CDR3 in DNA: TGTGCCAGCAGCCAGGGGATATCCTATGGCTACACCTTC. This translates into CASSQGISYGYTF. Based on the CDR3 plus reference TRBV14 and TRBJ1-2, the full variable domain is EAGVTQFPSHSVIEKGQTVTLRCDPISGHDNLYWYRRVMGKEIKFLLHFVKESKQDESGMPNNRFLAERTGGTYSTLKVQPAELEDSGVYFCASSQGISYGYTFGSGTRLTVV.

Only a few counts were recorded for this clone. The chain links TRBV6-4 to TRBJ2-1, with D maybe TRBD2 (6 bases). V lost 3 bases and J 4 bases, leaving 13 bases between the germline ends. In germline, CDR1 is MRHNA, CDR2 SNTAGT. The CDR3 contains 15 residues. CDR3: CASSESSEGYNEQFF. CDR3 DNA: TGTGCCAGCAGTGAGTCTAGCGAGGGGTACAATGAGCAGTTCTTC.

This clone appeared a few times. The V gene is TRBV12-3 or TRBV12-4, the J gene TRBJ2-5; perhaps TRBD1 as D (5 bases). The CDR3 has 16 amino acids. V lost 5 bases and J lost 0, with 16 bases in between. The CDR3 DNA sequence: TGTGCCAGCAGTCCCCCCAGGGTAGCTTACCAAGAGACCCAGTACTTC. Its translation is CASSPPRVAYQETQYF.

This clone was counted at least ten times. The V and J genes are TRBV6-1 and TRBJ1-2, with TRBD1 as a possible D gene (5 bases). This CDR3 contains 12 residues. The germline V gene has CDR1 MNHNS and CDR2 SASEGT. Trimming stripped 5 bases from V and 7 bases from J, with 11 bases between. The DNA of the CDR3 is TGTGCCAGCAGTCCCGACAGTCTTGGCTACACCTTC. It yields the protein CASSPDSLGYTF.